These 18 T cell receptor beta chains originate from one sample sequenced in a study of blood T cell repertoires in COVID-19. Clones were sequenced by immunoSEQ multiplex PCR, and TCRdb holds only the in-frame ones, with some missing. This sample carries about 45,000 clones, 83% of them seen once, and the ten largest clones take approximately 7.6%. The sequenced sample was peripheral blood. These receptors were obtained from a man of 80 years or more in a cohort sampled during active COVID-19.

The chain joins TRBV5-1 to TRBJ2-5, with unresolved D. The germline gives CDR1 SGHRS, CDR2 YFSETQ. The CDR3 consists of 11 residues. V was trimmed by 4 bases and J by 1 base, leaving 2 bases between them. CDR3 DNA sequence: TGCGCCAGCAGCCTCCAAGAGACCCAGTACTTC. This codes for CASSLQETQYF.

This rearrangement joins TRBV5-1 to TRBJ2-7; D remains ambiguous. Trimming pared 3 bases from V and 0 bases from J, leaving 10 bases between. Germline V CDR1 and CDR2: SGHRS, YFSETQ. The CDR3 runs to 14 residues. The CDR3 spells CASSSDSSSYEQYF. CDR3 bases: TGCGCCAGCAGCTCCGACTCGAGCTCCTACGAGCAGTACTTC.

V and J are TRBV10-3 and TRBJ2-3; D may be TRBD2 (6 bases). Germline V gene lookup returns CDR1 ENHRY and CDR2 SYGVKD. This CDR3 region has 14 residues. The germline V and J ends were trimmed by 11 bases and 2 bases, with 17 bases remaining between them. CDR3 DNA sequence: TGTGCCTCCCACGCGGGACTTACCACAGATACGCAGTATTTT. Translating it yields CASHAGLTTDTQYF.

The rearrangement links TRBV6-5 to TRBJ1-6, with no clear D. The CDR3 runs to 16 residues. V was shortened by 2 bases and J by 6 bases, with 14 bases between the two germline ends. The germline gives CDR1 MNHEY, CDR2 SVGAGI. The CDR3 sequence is CASSYRDPFSNSPLHF. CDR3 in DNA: TGTGCCAGCAGTTACAGAGATCCCTTTTCTAATTCACCCCTCCACTTT.

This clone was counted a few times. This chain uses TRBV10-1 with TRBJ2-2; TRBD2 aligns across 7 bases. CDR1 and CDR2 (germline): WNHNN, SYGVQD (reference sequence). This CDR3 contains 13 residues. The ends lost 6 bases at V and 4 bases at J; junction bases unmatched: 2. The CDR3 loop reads CASRPGGTGELFF. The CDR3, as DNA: TGCGCCAGCAGACCGGGGGGCACCGGGGAGCTGTTTTTT.

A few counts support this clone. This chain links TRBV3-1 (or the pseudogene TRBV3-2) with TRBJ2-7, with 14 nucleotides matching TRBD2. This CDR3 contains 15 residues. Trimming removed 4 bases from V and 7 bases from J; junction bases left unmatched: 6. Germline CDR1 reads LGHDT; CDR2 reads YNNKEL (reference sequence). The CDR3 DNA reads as TGTGCCAGCAGCCGGGGACTAGCGGGAGTATTGGAGCAGTACTTC. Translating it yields CASSRGLAGVLEQYF.

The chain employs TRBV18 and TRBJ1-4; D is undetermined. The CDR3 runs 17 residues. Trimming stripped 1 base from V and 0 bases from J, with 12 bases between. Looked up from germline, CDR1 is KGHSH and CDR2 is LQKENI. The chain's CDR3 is CASSPLKIGATNEKLFF. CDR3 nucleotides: TGTGCCAGCTCACCACTTAAAATCGGGGCAACTAATGAAAAACTGTTTTTT.

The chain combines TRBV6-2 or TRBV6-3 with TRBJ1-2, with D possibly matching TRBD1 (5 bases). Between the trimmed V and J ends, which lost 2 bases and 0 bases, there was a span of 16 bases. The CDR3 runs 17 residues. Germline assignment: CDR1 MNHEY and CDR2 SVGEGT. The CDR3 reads CASSYGAYRKTNYGYTF. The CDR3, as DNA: TGTGCCAGCAGTTACGGGGCCTACCGAAAAACTAACTATGGCTACACCTTC.

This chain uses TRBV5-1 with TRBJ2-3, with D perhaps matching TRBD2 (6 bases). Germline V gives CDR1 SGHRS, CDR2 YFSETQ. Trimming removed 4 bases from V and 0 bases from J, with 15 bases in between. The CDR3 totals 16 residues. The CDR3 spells CASSTTSGSSTDTQYF. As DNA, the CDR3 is TGCGCCAGCAGCACTACAAGCGGGTCAAGCACAGATACGCAGTATTTT.

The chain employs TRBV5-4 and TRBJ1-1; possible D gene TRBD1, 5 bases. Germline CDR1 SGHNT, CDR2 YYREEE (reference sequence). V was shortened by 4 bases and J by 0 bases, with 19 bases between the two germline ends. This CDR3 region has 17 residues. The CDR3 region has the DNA TGTGCCAGCAGCGGAGAGGAGGGGCTGGGGGTGAACACTGAAGCTTTCTTT. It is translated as CASSGEEGLGVNTEAFF.

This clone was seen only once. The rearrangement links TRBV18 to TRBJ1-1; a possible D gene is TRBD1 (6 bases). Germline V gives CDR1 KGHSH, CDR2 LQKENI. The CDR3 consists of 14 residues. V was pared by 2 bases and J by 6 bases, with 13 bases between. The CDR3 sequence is CASSPGGAAPEAFF. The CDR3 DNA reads TGTGCCAGCTCACCAGGGGGCGCCGCCCCTGAAGCTTTCTTT.

CDR3 bases: TGTGCCACCAGTGAGATAGCGGGAGTCGGTCTAGGTGAGCAGTTCTTC. Protein sequence: CATSEIAGVGLGEQFF. This rearrangement joins TRBV24-1 to TRBJ2-1, with 9 nucleotides matching TRBD2. Germline V gene lookup returns CDR1 KGHDR and CDR2 SFDVKD. With V trimmed by 4 bases and J by 9 bases, 12 bases remained unmatched. The CDR3 spans 16 residues.

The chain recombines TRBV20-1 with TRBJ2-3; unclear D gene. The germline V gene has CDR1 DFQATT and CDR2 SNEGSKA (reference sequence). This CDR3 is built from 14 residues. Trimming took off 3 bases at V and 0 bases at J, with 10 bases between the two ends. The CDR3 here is CSASRLVSTDTQYF. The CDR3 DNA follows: TGCAGTGCTAGTAGGCTAGTTAGCACAGATACGCAGTATTTT.

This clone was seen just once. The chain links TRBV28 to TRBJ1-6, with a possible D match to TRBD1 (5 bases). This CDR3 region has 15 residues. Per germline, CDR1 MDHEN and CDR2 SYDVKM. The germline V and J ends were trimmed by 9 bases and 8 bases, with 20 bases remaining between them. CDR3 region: CASQLGGVRDSPLHF. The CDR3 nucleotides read TGTGCCAGTCAGCTGGGGGGGGTCAGGGATTCACCCCTCCACTTT.

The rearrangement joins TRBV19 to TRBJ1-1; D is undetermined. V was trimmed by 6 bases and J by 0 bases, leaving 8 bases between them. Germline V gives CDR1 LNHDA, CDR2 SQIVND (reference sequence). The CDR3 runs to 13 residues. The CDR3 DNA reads TGTGCCAGTAGACCCAGGATGAACACTGAAGCTTTCTTT. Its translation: CASRPRMNTEAFF.

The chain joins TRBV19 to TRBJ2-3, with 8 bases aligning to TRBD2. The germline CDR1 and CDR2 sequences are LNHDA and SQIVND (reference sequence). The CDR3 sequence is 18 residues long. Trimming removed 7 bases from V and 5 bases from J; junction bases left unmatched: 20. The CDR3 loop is CASISISSGRVSVDTQYF. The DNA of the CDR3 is TGTGCCAGTATCAGTATATCGTCCGGGAGGGTTTCAGTAGATACGCAGTATTTT.

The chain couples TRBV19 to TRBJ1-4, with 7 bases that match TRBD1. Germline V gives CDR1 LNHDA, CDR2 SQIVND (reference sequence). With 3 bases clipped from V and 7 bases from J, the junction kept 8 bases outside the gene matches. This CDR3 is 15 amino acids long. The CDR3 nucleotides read TGTGCCAGTAGTATGTGGGGACAGCGCGGTGAAAAACTGTTTTTT. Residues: CASSMWGQRGEKLFF.

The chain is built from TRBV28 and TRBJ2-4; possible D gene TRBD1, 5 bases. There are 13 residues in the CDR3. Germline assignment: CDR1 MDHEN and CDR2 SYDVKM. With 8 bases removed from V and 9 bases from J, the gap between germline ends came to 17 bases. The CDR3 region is CASQAVQGVIQYF. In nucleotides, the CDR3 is TGTGCCAGCCAAGCAGTCCAGGGTGTCATTCAGTACTTC.